This TCR beta chain was retrieved from a study of OX40 agonist ivuxolimab in advanced cancers. The overall study: Three patients had partial responses: one hepatocellular carcinoma, two cutaneous melanoma.

The table came from immunoSEQ multiplex PCR; TCRdb's copy has only in-frame clones and leaves some out. The sample shows 65,000 to 90,000 clones, 75% to 85% of them seen only once. Germline CDR1 and CDR2: KGHSH and LQKENI. Between the trimmed V and J ends, which lost 0 bases and 5 bases, there was a span of 11 bases. The CDR3 totals 14 residues. The receptor's source is an adult with an advanced solid tumor such as melanoma, head and neck, liver or kidney cancer. This material consisted of CD4+ or CD8+ T cells sorted from blood, taken in a trial of the OX40 agonist ivuxolimab. This sequence joins TRBV18 and TRBJ2-7, with D hard to call. CDR3: CASSPPLGNNEQYF. The CDR3 DNA reads as TGTGCCAGCTCACCACCGCTGGGTAACAACGAGCAGTACTTC.